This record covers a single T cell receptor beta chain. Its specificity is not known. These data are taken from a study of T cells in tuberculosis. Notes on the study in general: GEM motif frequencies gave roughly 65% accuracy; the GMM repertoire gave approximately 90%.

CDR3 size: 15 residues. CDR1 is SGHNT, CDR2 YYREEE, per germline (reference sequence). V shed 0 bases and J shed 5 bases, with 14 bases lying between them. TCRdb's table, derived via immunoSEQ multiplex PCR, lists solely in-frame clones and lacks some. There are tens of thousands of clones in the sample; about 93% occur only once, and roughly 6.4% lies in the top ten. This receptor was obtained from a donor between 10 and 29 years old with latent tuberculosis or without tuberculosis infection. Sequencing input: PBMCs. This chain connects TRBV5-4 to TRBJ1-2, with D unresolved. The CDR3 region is CASSLAGAASYGYTF. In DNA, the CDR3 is TGTGCCAGCAGCTTGGCCGGAGCCGCCTCTTATGGCTACACCTTC.